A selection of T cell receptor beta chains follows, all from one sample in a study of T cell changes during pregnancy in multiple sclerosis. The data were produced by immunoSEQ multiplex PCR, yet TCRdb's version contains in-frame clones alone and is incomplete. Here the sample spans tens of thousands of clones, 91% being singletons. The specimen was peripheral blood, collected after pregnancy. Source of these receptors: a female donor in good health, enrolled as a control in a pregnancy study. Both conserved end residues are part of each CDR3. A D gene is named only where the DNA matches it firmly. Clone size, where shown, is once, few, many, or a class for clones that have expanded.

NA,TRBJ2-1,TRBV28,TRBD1,CASSPYRGLYNEQFF,TGTGCCAGCAGTCCGTACAGGGGGCTCTACAATGAGCAGTTCTTC
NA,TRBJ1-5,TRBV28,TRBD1,CASSRTGSGNQPQHF,TGTGCCAGCAGCAGGACAGGATCCGGCAATCAGCCCCAGCATTTT
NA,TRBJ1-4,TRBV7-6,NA,CASSFGQTAEEKLFF,TGTGCCAGCAGTTTTGGACAGACCGCCGAAGAAAAACTGTTTTTT
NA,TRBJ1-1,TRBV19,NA,CASSRAIQGGRTEAFF,TGTGCCAGTAGTAGGGCGATACAGGGCGGGCGGACTGAAGCTTTCTTT
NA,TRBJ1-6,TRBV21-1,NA,CASTFNSPLHF,TGTGCCAGCACATTCAATTCACCCCTCCACTTT
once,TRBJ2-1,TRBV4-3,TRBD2,CASSQESAGGGNEQFF,TGCGCCAGCAGCCAAGAATCAGCGGGGGGTGGCAATGAGCAGTTCTTC
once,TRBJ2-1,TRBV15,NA,CATSKDGGLARGEQFF,TGTGCCACCAGCAAGGACGGGGGGCTCGCTCGGGGTGAGCAGTTCTTC
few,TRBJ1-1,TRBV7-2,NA,CASSFGGGNTEAFF,TGTGCCAGCAGCTTCGGAGGTGGGAACACTGAAGCTTTCTTT
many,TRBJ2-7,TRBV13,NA,CASSLVSGQPYEQYF,TGTGCCAGCAGCCTCGTCTCCGGACAGCCCTACGAGCAGTACTTC
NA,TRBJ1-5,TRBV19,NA,CASRTGGISGPQHF,TGTGCCAGTAGGACGGGGGGAATCTCGGGGCCCCAGCATTTT
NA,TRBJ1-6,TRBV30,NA,CAWSVPSTVLISPLHF,TGTGCCTGGAGTGTACCCTCGACAGTACTTATTTCACCCCTCCACTTT
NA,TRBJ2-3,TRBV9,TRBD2,CASSRLAESTDTQYF,TGTGCCAGCAGCAGACTAGCGGAGAGCACAGATACGCAGTATTTT
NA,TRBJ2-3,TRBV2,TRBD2,CASRVGTSGGHTQYF,TGTGCCAGCAGGGTTGGGACTAGCGGGGGCCATACGCAGTATTTT
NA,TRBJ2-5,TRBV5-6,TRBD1,CASSHDREETQYF,TGTGCCAGCAGCCACGACAGGGAAGAGACCCAGTACTTC
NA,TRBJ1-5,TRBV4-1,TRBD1,CASSPGQARGSNQPQHF,TGCGCCAGCAGCCCGGGACAGGCGAGAGGTAGCAATCAGCCCCAGCATTTT
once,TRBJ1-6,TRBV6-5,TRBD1,CASSYKDRGNSPLHF,TGTGCCAGCAGTTACAAGGACAGGGGCAATTCACCCCTCCACTTT
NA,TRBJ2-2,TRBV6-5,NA,CASSRGTGELFF,TGTGCCAGCAGTAGGGGGACCGGGGAGCTGTTTTTT
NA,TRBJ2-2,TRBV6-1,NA,CASSEGVRAGELFF,TGTGCCAGCAGTGAAGGAGTGAGGGCCGGGGAGCTGTTTTTT
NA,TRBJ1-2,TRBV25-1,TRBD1,CASSRAGGYANYGYTF,TGTGCCAGCAGTCGGGCAGGGGGTTATGCCAACTATGGCTACACCTTC
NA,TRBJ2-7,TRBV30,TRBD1,CAWSLGQTFSYEQYF,TGTGCCTGGAGTTTGGGACAGACTTTCTCCTACGAGCAGTACTTC
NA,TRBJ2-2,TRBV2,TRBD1,CASSLQGSNTGELFF,TGTGCCAGCAGCCTACAGGGGTCGAACACCGGGGAGCTGTTTTTT
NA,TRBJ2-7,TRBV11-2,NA,CASSPSDSYEQYF,TGTGCCAGCAGCCCATCGGACAGCTACGAGCAGTACTTC
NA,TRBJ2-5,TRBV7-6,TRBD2,CASSWRGGQETQYF,TGTGCCAGCAGCTGGCGGGGGGGCCAAGAGACCCAGTACTTC
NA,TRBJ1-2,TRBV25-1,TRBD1,CASSDVVGGGDGYTF,TGTGCCAGCAGTGACGTCGTAGGAGGGGGCGACGGCTACACCTTC
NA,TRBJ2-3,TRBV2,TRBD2,CASPPGGGRADTQYF,TGTGCCAGCCCCCCCGGGGGGGGTCGGGCAGATACGCAGTATTTT
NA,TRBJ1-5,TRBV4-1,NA,CASSPSLAGANQPQHF,TGCGCCAGCAGCCCTTCCCTTGCGGGGGCAAATCAGCCCCAGCATTTT